Presented here are 26 T cell receptor beta chains from one specimen sequenced in a study of blood T cell repertoires in COVID-19. Profiled with immunoSEQ multiplex PCR; TCRdb holds only in-frame clones, not every one. The repertoire holds about 250,000 clones, with 84% as singletons. Sequenced input: peripheral blood. The receptors come from a woman in her forties who had recovered from COVID-19.

This sequence joins TRBV4-1 and TRBJ2-3; D not resolved. V lost 2 bases and J lost 1, with 10 bases in between. This CDR3 region has 15 residues. Germline V gene sequence: CDR1 MGHRA, CDR2 YSYEKL. CDR3 loop: CASSQYFEGTDTQYF. The CDR3 bases are TGCGCCAGCAGCCAATATTTCGAGGGCACAGATACGCAGTATTTT.

The chain couples TRBV7-2 to TRBJ1-1, with D hard to call. Germline V CDR1 and CDR2: SGHTA, FQGNSA. This CDR3 spans 15 amino acids. V dropped 1 base and J dropped 3 bases, with 12 bases sitting between them. CDR3 nucleotide sequence: TGTGCCAGCAGCTTAGGGTTCCGTGTAGACACTGAAGCTTTCTTT. Its protein product is CASSLGFRVDTEAFF.

The V and J genes are TRBV5-4 and TRBJ1-4; possible D gene TRBD1, 5 bases. The V end was cut by 0 bases, the J end by 2 bases, with 5 bases between. Germline CDR1 SGHNT, CDR2 YYREEE (reference sequence). The CDR3 contains 14 residues. The CDR3 reads CASSLGGTNEKLFF. CDR3 DNA sequence: TGTGCCAGCAGCTTGGGGGGCACTAATGAAAAACTGTTTTTT.

The rearrangement joins TRBV5-1 to TRBJ1-2; the D gene is possibly TRBD1 (6 bases). This CDR3 region has 14 residues. V lost 0 bases, J lost 6 bases, and 12 bases lay in between. Germline CDR1 is SGHRS and CDR2 is YFSETQ. The CDR3 bases are TGCGCCAGCAGCTTGGTAGCAGGGGCGAATGGCTACACCTTC. Residues: CASSLVAGANGYTF.

The chain uses TRBV6-4 and TRBJ1-1; TRBD1 aligns across 10 bases. CDR1 MRHNA and CDR2 SNTAGT come from the germline V gene. CDR3 length equals 12 residues. J lost 7 bases, V lost 6 bases, and 2 bases had no gene match. CDR3 DNA: TGTGCCAGCAGGAGGACAGGGGGTGAAGCTTTCTTT. Translating it yields CASRRTGGEAFF.

This chain joins TRBV10-3 and TRBJ1-4, with a tentative D call TRBD1 (5 bases). V was clipped by 7 bases and J by 0 bases, with 6 bases between them. The CDR3 runs to 13 residues. The germline V gene has CDR1 ENHRY and CDR2 SYGVKD. CDR3 loop: CAIKGTTNEKLFF. For the CDR3, the DNA is TGTGCCATCAAGGGGACAACTAATGAAAAACTGTTTTTT.

This chain uses TRBV4-1 with TRBJ1-5; D gene ambiguous. The CDR3 totals 14 residues. The germline gives CDR1 MGHRA, CDR2 YSYEKL. Trimming pared 1 base from V and 6 bases from J, leaving 10 bases between. The CDR3 protein is CASSQGALGQPQHF. CDR3 nucleotide sequence: TGCGCCAGCAGCCAAGGGGCTTTGGGTCAGCCCCAGCATTTT.

This clone occurred once. The V and J genes are TRBV5-4 and TRBJ2-3; D is unclear. The CDR3 extends over 16 amino acids. V was clipped by 1 base and J by 4 bases, with 16 bases between them. CDR1 is SGHNT and CDR2 is YYREEE in the germline V gene (reference sequence). The CDR3 sequence is CASSLYRTITADTQYF. CDR3 DNA: TGTGCCAGCAGCTTGTACAGAACCATCACAGCAGATACGCAGTATTTT.

The chain combines TRBV28 with TRBJ2-7; TRBD1 matches 9 bases. Germline CDR1 and CDR2: MDHEN and SYDVKM. This CDR3 spans 16 amino acids. Trimming took 1 base from V and 4 from J; bases not matched to a gene: 8. The CDR3 is CASSLFQGQGNYEQYF. CDR3 DNA: TGTGCCAGCAGTTTATTTCAGGGACAGGGAAATTACGAGCAGTACTTC.

The chain couples TRBV18 to TRBJ2-3, with TRBD1 matching over 9 bases. The CDR3 consists of 16 residues. V gave up 3 bases and J gave up 1 base; unmatched junction bases: 5. Germline V gene data show CDR1 as KGHSH and CDR2 as LQKENI. CDR3 DNA sequence: TGTGCCAGCTCACCTCGGGGACAGGGAGGCACAGATACGCAGTATTTT. Translating it yields CASSPRGQGGTDTQYF.

The genes are TRBV28 and TRBJ2-3; 9 nucleotides line up with TRBD2. V lost 2 bases, J lost 14 bases, and 5 bases stayed unmatched. This CDR3 is built from 12 residues. Looked up from germline, CDR1 is MDHEN and CDR2 is SYDVKM. The CDR3 DNA reads as TGTGCCAGCAGTTTAAGGCGGGGGGGCCGGTATTTT. Amino acid sequence: CASSLRRGGRYF.

The rearrangement joins TRBV7-2 to TRBJ2-2; 9 bases align to TRBD2. The ends lost 1 base at V and 4 bases at J; junction bases unmatched: 4. In germline, CDR1 is SGHTA, CDR2 FQGNSA. CDR3 length: 16 amino acids. The CDR3 reads CASSLGLAGFTGELFF. CDR3 nucleotides: TGTGCCAGCAGCTTAGGGCTAGCGGGGTTCACCGGGGAGCTGTTTTTT.

The rearrangement uses TRBV11-3 and TRBJ2-5; 11 positions agree with TRBD2. With V trimmed by 1 base and J by 3 bases, 1 base remained unmatched. The CDR3 is 15 residues long. CDR1 and CDR2 from the germline V gene are SGHNT and YENEEA. CDR3 protein: CASSLVLAGEETQYF. CDR3 DNA: TGTGCCAGCAGCTTAGTACTAGCGGGGGAAGAGACCCAGTACTTC.

This chain links TRBV2 with TRBJ1-4, with TRBD1 identical over 9 bases. The J segment lost 8 bases and the V segment lost 10 bases, leaving 11 bases of the junction unmatched. This CDR3 has 14 residues. Germline V gene data show CDR1 as SNHLY and CDR2 as FYNNEI. In DNA, the CDR3 is TGTGCCACCGTGTCCGGGACAGGGAACGAAAAACTGTTTTTT. Its protein product is CATVSGTGNEKLFF.

This chain connects TRBV7-9 to TRBJ2-7, with 7 bases identical to TRBD1. The length of the CDR3 is 15 residues. V lost 1 base, J lost 3 bases, and 6 bases stayed unmatched. Germline CDR1 SEHNR, CDR2 FQNEAQ (reference sequence). The CDR3 region is CASSLVSGTVYEQYF. In nucleotides, the CDR3 is TGTGCCAGCAGCTTAGTGTCGGGGACAGTCTACGAGCAGTACTTC.

The chain employs TRBV30 and TRBJ2-1, with D possibly matching TRBD2 (6 bases). V lost 5 bases, J lost 14 bases, and 16 bases lay in between. Looked up from germline, CDR1 is GTSNPN and CDR2 is SVGIG (reference sequence). The CDR3 consists of 11 residues. As DNA, the CDR3 is TGTGCCTGGGTCGGGAGTCGCGCTAAGTTCTTC. Encoded protein: CAWVGSRAKFF. Full variable domain (missing parts from reference TRBV30 and TRBJ2-1): SQTIHQWPATLVQPVGSPLSLECTVEGTSNPNLYWYRQAAGRGLQLLFYSVGIGQISSEVPQNLSASRPQDRQFILSSKKLLLSDSGFYLCAWVGSRAKFFGPGTRLTVL.

This clone was observed a handful of times. The rearrangement uses TRBV30 and TRBJ1-4; 7 bases map to TRBD1. V was clipped by 0 bases and J by 6 bases; unmatched bases: 10. From germline, CDR1 is GTSNPN and CDR2 SVGIG (reference sequence). The length of the CDR3 is 16 residues. The CDR3 here is CAWSVSRGLYDEKLFF. The DNA of the CDR3 is TGTGCCTGGAGTGTCTCCAGGGGGTTGTACGATGAAAAACTGTTTTTT.

This chain links TRBV30 with TRBJ2-2; D is uncertain. Trimming removed 8 bases at V and 5 bases at J, with 15 bases between. CDR3 size: 13 residues. Germline V gene lookup returns CDR1 GTSNPN and CDR2 SVGIG (reference sequence). CDR3 loop: CATRRVVTGELFF. Written as DNA, the CDR3 is TGTGCCACCCGACGGGTCGTTACCGGGGAGCTGTTTTTT. The entire variable domain, with the rest obtained from reference TRBV30 and TRBJ2-2, is as follows: SQTIHQWPATLVQPVGSPLSLECTVEGTSNPNLYWYRQAAGRGLQLLFYSVGIGQISSEVPQNLSASRPQDRQFILSSKKLLLSDSGFYLCATRRVVTGELFFGEGSRLTVL.

V and J are TRBV3-1 (or the pseudogene TRBV3-2) and TRBJ2-7; 7 bases are a match to TRBD2. Germline trimming cut 6 bases from V and 4 bases from J; bases unmatched to any gene: 9. Germline V CDR1 and CDR2: LGHDT, YNNKEL (reference sequence). CDR3 length equals 14 residues. CDR3 bases: TGTGCCAGCAGTGGGGGGGTTCCCTTTTACGAGCAGTACTTC. Translation gives CASSGGVPFYEQYF.

V usage is TRBV7-9 and J usage is TRBJ2-5; 7 bases fit TRBD1. The CDR3 is 14 residues long. Germline V gives CDR1 SEHNR, CDR2 FQNEAQ (reference sequence). V shed 5 bases, J shed 5 bases, and the junction held 8 bases outside the gene matches. The CDR3 DNA reads as TGTGCCAGCAGCCCACAGGGGCTAGGGGAGACCCAGTACTTC. It encodes CASSPQGLGETQYF.

CDR3 DNA sequence: TGCGCCAGCAGCCAAGATCGGGACAGCAATGAGCAGTTCTTC. Its translation: CASSQDRDSNEQFF. The rearrangement uses TRBV4-1 and TRBJ2-1; TRBD1 matches at 7 bases. V lost 0 bases, J lost 6 bases, and 2 bases stayed unmatched. CDR3 length: 14 residues. The germline gives CDR1 MGHRA, CDR2 YSYEKL.

The chain joins TRBV9 to TRBJ1-2; TRBD1 aligns across 10 bases. Looked up from germline, CDR1 is SGDLS and CDR2 is YYNGEE. Unmatched junction bases numbered 9, after V lost 3 bases and J lost 4 bases. The CDR3 runs 16 residues. The CDR3 spells CASSATVRDRGYGYTF. The CDR3 bases are TGTGCCAGCAGCGCGACAGTAAGGGACAGGGGCTATGGCTACACCTTC.

V usage is TRBV19 and J usage is TRBJ1-1; D remains ambiguous. The CDR3 totals 11 residues. Germline V gene lookup returns CDR1 LNHDA and CDR2 SQIVND (reference sequence). V lost 7 bases, J lost 12 bases, and 15 bases lay in between. CDR3 DNA sequence: TGTGCCAGTACCATCGGGAATTATCCTTTCTTT. This translates into CASTIGNYPFF.

The chain is built from TRBV3-1 (or the pseudogene TRBV3-2) and TRBJ2-2; perhaps TRBD1 as D (5 bases). The CDR3 has 16 residues. V was trimmed by 4 bases and J by 4 bases, leaving 16 bases between them. Germline CDR1 is LGHDT and CDR2 is YNNKEL (reference sequence). CDR3 in DNA: TGTGCCAGCAGCCGTGGATTAGGGGCGCGCACCGGGGAGCTGTTTTTT. Residues: CASSRGLGARTGELFF.

V gene TRBV7-6 combines with J gene TRBJ1-1, with TRBD1 as a possible D gene (5 bases). Germline-derived CDR1 and CDR2 are SGHVS and FNYEAQ. This CDR3 is 17 amino acids long. Trimming stripped 0 bases from V and 0 bases from J, with 14 bases between. CDR3 loop: CASSLAGHLFMNTEAFF. In DNA form, the CDR3 reads TGTGCCAGCAGCTTAGCCGGACACCTCTTTATGAACACTGAAGCTTTCTTT.

The chain has TRBV19 and TRBJ2-3; 7 bases are a match to TRBD1. The germline V gene has CDR1 LNHDA and CDR2 SQIVND (reference sequence). This CDR3 contains 14 residues. The ends lost 6 bases at V and 2 bases at J; junction bases unmatched: 5. CDR3 sequence: CASRQQGTTDTQYF. CDR3 nucleotides: TGTGCCAGTAGACAACAGGGGACCACAGATACGCAGTATTTT.